This TCR beta chain was captured by sequencing in a study of blood T cell repertoires in COVID-19. In germline, CDR1 is MNHEY, CDR2 SMNVEV (reference sequence). Trimming took 5 bases from V and 0 from J; bases not matched to a gene: 11. The CDR3 runs 18 residues. Clones were sequenced by immunoSEQ multiplex PCR, and TCRdb holds only the in-frame ones, with some missing. This sample carries 240,000 or so clones, roughly nine tenths of them seen once, and the ten largest clones take 6.2%. This clone was observed once. The rearrangement joins TRBV27 to TRBJ2-2; 8 nucleotides align to TRBD1. The source of this sequence is a man aged 55 to 70 with acute or convalescent COVID-19. The sequenced sample was peripheral blood. The CDR3 loop is CASSTYNADRANTGELFF. As DNA, the CDR3 is TGTGCCAGCAGTACTTACAACGCGGACAGGGCGAACACCGGGGAGCTGTTTTTT.